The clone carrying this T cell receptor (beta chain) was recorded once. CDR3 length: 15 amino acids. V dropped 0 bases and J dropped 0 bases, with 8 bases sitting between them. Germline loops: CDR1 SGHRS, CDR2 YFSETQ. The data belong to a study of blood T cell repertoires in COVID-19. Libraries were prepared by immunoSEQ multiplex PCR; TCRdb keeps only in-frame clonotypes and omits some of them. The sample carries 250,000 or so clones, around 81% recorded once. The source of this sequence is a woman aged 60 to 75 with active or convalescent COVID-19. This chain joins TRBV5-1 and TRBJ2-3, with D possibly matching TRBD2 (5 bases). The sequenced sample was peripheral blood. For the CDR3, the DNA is TGCGCCAGCAGCTTGGGTCGGGAAAGCACAGATACGCAGTATTTT. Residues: CASSLGRESTDTQYF.